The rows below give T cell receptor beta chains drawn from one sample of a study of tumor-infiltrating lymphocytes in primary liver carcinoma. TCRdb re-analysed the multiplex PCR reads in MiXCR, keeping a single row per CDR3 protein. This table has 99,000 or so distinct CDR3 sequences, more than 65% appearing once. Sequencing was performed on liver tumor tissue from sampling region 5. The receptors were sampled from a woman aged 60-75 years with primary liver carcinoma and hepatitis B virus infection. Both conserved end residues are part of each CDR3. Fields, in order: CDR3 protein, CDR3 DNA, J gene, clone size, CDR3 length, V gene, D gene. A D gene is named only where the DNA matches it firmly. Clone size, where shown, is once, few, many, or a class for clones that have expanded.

cdr3_aa: CASSLIFGELADISSYNEQFF; cdr3_nt: TGTGCCAGCAGTTTAATTTTTGGGGAACTAGCGGATATTAGCTCCTACAATGAGCAGTTCTTC; j_call: TRBJ2-1; clone_size: .; cdr3_length: 21; v_call: TRBV12-3/TRBV12-4; d_call: TRBD2
cdr3_aa: CASSYSNHQRGSQPQHF; cdr3_nt: TGTGCCAGCAGTTACTCGAATCACCAACGGGGAAGTCAGCCCCAGCATTTT; j_call: TRBJ1-5; clone_size: many; cdr3_length: 17; v_call: TRBV6-2/TRBV6-3; d_call: .
cdr3_aa: CASSLEAMGIPGNTIYF; cdr3_nt: TGCGCCAGCAGCTTGGAAGCGATGGGGATCCCTGGAAACACCATATATTTT; j_call: TRBJ1-3; clone_size: .; cdr3_length: 17; v_call: TRBV5-1; d_call: .
cdr3_aa: CASRPQGAGELFF; cdr3_nt: TGTGCCAGCAGACCACAAGGGGCCGGGGAGCTGTTTTTT; j_call: TRBJ2-2; clone_size: many; cdr3_length: 13; v_call: TRBV12-3/TRBV12-4; d_call: .
cdr3_aa: CASSMDKGGGNQPQHF; cdr3_nt: TGTGCCAGTAGTATGGACAAGGGAGGTGGCAATCAGCCCCAGCATTTT; j_call: TRBJ1-5; clone_size: .; cdr3_length: 16; v_call: TRBV19; d_call: .
cdr3_aa: CASPSEASGQINIQYF; cdr3_nt: TGTGCAAGCCCGTCTGAGGCGTCGGGACAGATAAACATTCAGTACTTC; j_call: TRBJ2-4; clone_size: once; cdr3_length: 16; v_call: TRBV12-3/TRBV12-4; d_call: TRBD1
cdr3_aa: CVSSLGGTYNEQFF; cdr3_nt: TGTGTCAGCAGTTTAGGGGGTACCTACAATGAGCAGTTCTTC; j_call: TRBJ2-1; clone_size: .; cdr3_length: 14; v_call: TRBV28; d_call: .
cdr3_aa: CSVEIRGRGTNMQYF; cdr3_nt: TGCAGCGTTGAAATCAGGGGGCGAGGCACAAATATGCAGTATTTT; j_call: TRBJ2-3; clone_size: .; cdr3_length: 15; v_call: TRBV29-1; d_call: TRBD1
cdr3_aa: CVSSVGTGLNYNEQFF; cdr3_nt: TGTGTCAGCAGCGTAGGGACAGGACTAAACTACAATGAGCAGTTCTTC; j_call: TRBJ2-1; clone_size: .; cdr3_length: 16; v_call: TRBV9; d_call: TRBD1
cdr3_aa: CASSSEGGAQGYAF; cdr3_nt: TGTGCCAGCAGTTCCGAAGGGGGGGCGCAGGGCTACGCCTTC; j_call: TRBJ1-2; clone_size: .; cdr3_length: 14; v_call: TRBV28; d_call: .
cdr3_aa: CASSSEGVSGATTQYF; cdr3_nt: TGTGCCAGCAGCTCTGAGGGGGTGTCTGGGGCAACGACCCAGTACTTC; j_call: TRBJ2-5; clone_size: .; cdr3_length: 16; v_call: TRBV11-2; d_call: .
cdr3_aa: CASSCDRGSGYVYTF; cdr3_nt: TGTGCCAGCAGTTGTGACAGGGGGTCGGGCTATGTCTACACCTTC; j_call: TRBJ1-2; clone_size: once; cdr3_length: 15; v_call: TRBV6-5; d_call: TRBD1
cdr3_aa: CSVRGGARPTDTQYF; cdr3_nt: TGCAGCGTTAGGGGAGGGGCGAGACCCACAGATACGCAGTATTTT; j_call: TRBJ2-3; clone_size: .; cdr3_length: 15; v_call: TRBV29-1; d_call: TRBD2
cdr3_aa: CASSRGLSGNEQFF; cdr3_nt: TGTGCCAGCAGCCGTGGACTGTCAGGGAATGAGCAGTTCTTC; j_call: TRBJ2-1; clone_size: .; cdr3_length: 14; v_call: TRBV11-3; d_call: .
cdr3_aa: CAISEGGVYQPQHF; cdr3_nt: TGCGCCATCAGTGAGGGGGGGGTTTATCAGCCCCAGCATTTT; j_call: TRBJ1-5; clone_size: .; cdr3_length: 14; v_call: TRBV10-2; d_call: .
cdr3_aa: CASSLESGGTDTQYF; cdr3_nt: TGTGCCAGCAGTTTGGAGTCCGGAGGCACAGATACGCAGTATTTT; j_call: TRBJ2-3; clone_size: few; cdr3_length: 15; v_call: TRBV28; d_call: .
cdr3_aa: CTSRLLRPKRSSSYEQYF; cdr3_nt: TGTACAAGTCGCTTACTGCGGCCCAAGCGGTCGAGCTCCTACGAGCAGTACTTC; j_call: TRBJ2-7; clone_size: .; cdr3_length: 18; v_call: TRBV12-2; d_call: .
cdr3_aa: CASSSTGSTQPQHF; cdr3_nt: TGTGCCAGCAGCTCTACAGGGAGTACTCAACCCCAGCATTTT; j_call: TRBJ1-5; clone_size: .; cdr3_length: 14; v_call: TRBV5-6; d_call: .
cdr3_aa: CASSLLASSTDMQYF; cdr3_nt: TGTGCCAGCAGCTTACTTGCTAGCTCCACAGATATGCAGTATTTT; j_call: TRBJ2-3; clone_size: .; cdr3_length: 15; v_call: TRBV11-2; d_call: .
cdr3_aa: CANSLDMTGELFF; cdr3_nt: TGTGCCAACAGCTTAGATATGACTGGGGAGTTGTTTTTT; j_call: TRBJ2-2; clone_size: .; cdr3_length: 13; v_call: TRBV11-2; d_call: .
cdr3_aa: CAWNFNRLAGVNSIQYF; cdr3_nt: TGTGCCTGGAACTTCAATAGGCTAGCGGGAGTAAACAGCATTCAGTACTTC; j_call: TRBJ2-4; clone_size: once; cdr3_length: 17; v_call: TRBV30; d_call: TRBD2
cdr3_aa: CASSLRQAGHTDTQYF; cdr3_nt: TGTGCCAGCAGTCTTAGACAGGCGGGCCACACAGATACGCAGTATTTT; j_call: TRBJ2-3; clone_size: many; cdr3_length: 16; v_call: TRBV12-3/TRBV12-4; d_call: .
cdr3_aa: CASSELGGMIYEQYF; cdr3_nt: TGCGCTAGCAGTGAGCTGGGCGGGATGATCTACGAGCAGTACTTC; j_call: TRBJ2-7; clone_size: once; cdr3_length: 15; v_call: TRBV10-2; d_call: .
cdr3_aa: CTSSLGTASATGELFF; cdr3_nt: TGTACCAGCAGCCTTGGTACGGCTAGCGCAACCGGGGAGCTGTTTTTT; j_call: TRBJ2-2; clone_size: .; cdr3_length: 16; v_call: TRBV11-2; d_call: .
cdr3_aa: CASSAGLAESYEQYF; cdr3_nt: TGTGCCAGCAGCGCGGGACTAGCGGAGTCCTACGAGCAGTACTTC; j_call: TRBJ2-7; clone_size: .; cdr3_length: 15; v_call: TRBV7-9; d_call: TRBD2
cdr3_aa: CASSGTSVGRQETQYF; cdr3_nt: TGTGCCAGCAGTGGGACTAGCGTGGGACGTCAAGAGACCCAGTACTTC; j_call: TRBJ2-5; clone_size: once; cdr3_length: 16; v_call: TRBV28; d_call: TRBD2
cdr3_aa: CASSWTSGAERIF; cdr3_nt: TGTGCCAGCAGCTGGACTAGCGGGGCAGAACGGATCTTC; j_call: TRBJ2-1; clone_size: .; cdr3_length: 13; v_call: TRBV11-2; d_call: TRBD2
cdr3_aa: CASSLYSIGLAAQSTDTQYF; cdr3_nt: TGTGCCAGCAGCCTCTACTCAATAGGGCTAGCGGCCCAAAGCACGGATACGCAGTATTTT; j_call: TRBJ2-3; clone_size: .; cdr3_length: 20; v_call: TRBV11-2; d_call: TRBD2
cdr3_aa: CASGQGTSSEQYF; cdr3_nt: TGTGCCAGCGGACAAGGGACATCGTCCGAGCAGTACTTC; j_call: TRBJ2-7; clone_size: medium-sized; cdr3_length: 13; v_call: TRBV11-3; d_call: .
cdr3_aa: CASSLGSTGELFF; cdr3_nt: TGTGCCAGCAGCTTAGGGTCGACCGGGGAGCTGTTTTTT; j_call: TRBJ2-2; clone_size: medium-sized; cdr3_length: 13; v_call: TRBV11-2; d_call: .
cdr3_aa: CASSFVCPPKGTGVRGTEASF; cdr3_nt: TGCGCCAGCAGCTTTGTCTGCCCACCGAAAGGGACGGGGGTGAGGGGGACTGAAGCTTCCTTT; j_call: TRBJ1-1; clone_size: .; cdr3_length: 21; v_call: TRBV12-1; d_call: .
cdr3_aa: CASSLDRGGTQYF; cdr3_nt: TGTGCCAGCAGTTTAGACAGGGGCGGGACCCAGTACTTC; j_call: TRBJ2-5; clone_size: many; cdr3_length: 13; v_call: TRBV11-2; d_call: TRBD1
cdr3_aa: CAITREGSGANFLTF; cdr3_nt: TGTGCCATCACCAGAGAGGGCTCTGGGGCCAACTTCCTGACTTTC; j_call: TRBJ2-6; clone_size: .; cdr3_length: 15; v_call: TRBV7-8; d_call: .
cdr3_aa: CACNMMGLNSPLHF; cdr3_nt: TGTGCCTGCAATATGATGGGACTGAATTCACCCCTCCACTTT; j_call: TRBJ1-6; clone_size: once; cdr3_length: 14; v_call: TRBV6-1; d_call: .
cdr3_aa: CSVRSPTGSGNTIYF; cdr3_nt: TGCAGCGTCCGAAGCCCGACAGGATCTGGAAACACCATATATTTT; j_call: TRBJ1-3; clone_size: many; cdr3_length: 15; v_call: TRBV29-1; d_call: .
cdr3_aa: CASRTDTDTQYF; cdr3_nt: TGTGCCAGCAGGACGGACACAGATACGCAGTATTTT; j_call: TRBJ2-3; clone_size: many; cdr3_length: 12; v_call: TRBV2; d_call: .